The rows below give T cell receptor beta chains drawn from one sample of a study of cytomegalovirus exposure and HLA in healthy donors. The data were produced by immunoSEQ multiplex PCR, yet TCRdb's version contains in-frame clones alone and is incomplete. This table holds 150,000 to 250,000 clones, 82% found once. Specimen: PBMCs. These receptors were collected from a woman between 50 and 59 years old in good health and CMV-seropositive. Each CDR3 is given with its conserved first and last residue. Each record gives: clone size, CDR3 length, V gene, D gene, J gene, CDR3 DNA, CDR3 protein. A D gene is named only where the DNA matches it firmly. A clone size is listed for some rows: how often the clone was seen (once, few, many), or a class if it is expanded.

clone size: .
CDR3 length: 15
V gene: TRBV7-9
D gene: TRBD1
J gene: TRBJ2-2
CDR3 DNA: TGTGCCAGCAGCTTAAAACAGGGGAAGGCCGGGGAGCTGTTTTTT
CDR3 protein: CASSLKQGKAGELFF

clone size: .
CDR3 length: 14
V gene: TRBV6-5
D gene: TRBD1
J gene: TRBJ1-1
CDR3 DNA: TGTGCCAGCAGATCGGGACAGGGGAACACTGAAGCTTTCTTT
CDR3 protein: CASRSGQGNTEAFF

clone size: .
CDR3 length: 15
V gene: TRBV19
D gene: TRBD2
J gene: TRBJ2-3
CDR3 DNA: TGTGCCAGTACCAGACTAGCGGGAGGTGCAGATACGCAGTATTTT
CDR3 protein: CASTRLAGGADTQYF

clone size: .
CDR3 length: 14
V gene: TRBV28
D gene: TRBD1
J gene: TRBJ1-1
CDR3 DNA: TGTGCCAGCAGTTTGACAGGGGGCTTCACTGAAGCTTTCTTT
CDR3 protein: CASSLTGGFTEAFF

clone size: many
CDR3 length: 16
V gene: TRBV19
D gene: TRBD1
J gene: TRBJ1-1
CDR3 DNA: TGTGCCAGTAGTATAGGCCCGGGACAGGGAAACACTGAAGCTTTCTTT
CDR3 protein: CASSIGPGQGNTEAFF

clone size: .
CDR3 length: 15
V gene: TRBV21-1
D gene: .
J gene: TRBJ2-7
CDR3 DNA: TGTGCCAGCAGCAACTCCGGGACTAGCATCGCCGAGCAGTACTTC
CDR3 protein: CASSNSGTSIAEQYF

clone size: .
CDR3 length: 14
V gene: TRBV5-3
D gene: .
J gene: TRBJ2-7
CDR3 DNA: TGTGCCAGAGTACGCGGGGCCCTCGAGTACGAGCAGTACTTC
CDR3 protein: CARVRGALEYEQYF

clone size: .
CDR3 length: 15
V gene: TRBV5-1
D gene: TRBD2
J gene: TRBJ2-7
CDR3 DNA: TGCGCCAGCAGCCTCCGGACGGGAGGCCCCTACGAGCAGTACTTC
CDR3 protein: CASSLRTGGPYEQYF

clone size: .
CDR3 length: 17
V gene: TRBV14
D gene: .
J gene: TRBJ2-7
CDR3 DNA: TGTGCCAGCAGCCCTGGCGCGGTTTGGGGGCTCTCCTACGAGCAGTACTTC
CDR3 protein: CASSPGAVWGLSYEQYF

clone size: .
CDR3 length: 14
V gene: TRBV7-7
D gene: TRBD1
J gene: TRBJ2-7
CDR3 DNA: TGTGCTAGCAGCCGACAGGGGCCGGCCTACGAGCAGTACTTC
CDR3 protein: CASSRQGPAYEQYF

clone size: .
CDR3 length: 14
V gene: TRBV28
D gene: .
J gene: TRBJ2-3
CDR3 DNA: TGTGCCAGCAGTTTACAGGGGAGCACAGATACGCAGTATTTT
CDR3 protein: CASSLQGSTDTQYF

clone size: .
CDR3 length: 16
V gene: TRBV5-8
D gene: TRBD1
J gene: TRBJ2-3
CDR3 DNA: TGTGCCAGCAGCTTGACAGGGGTAGATAACACAGATACGCAGTATTTT
CDR3 protein: CASSLTGVDNTDTQYF

clone size: .
CDR3 length: 15
V gene: TRBV5-6
D gene: TRBD1
J gene: TRBJ2-2
CDR3 DNA: TGTGCCAGCAGCTTGGCCTACAGGGGGACCGGGGAGCTGTTTTTT
CDR3 protein: CASSLAYRGTGELFF

clone size: .
CDR3 length: 16
V gene: TRBV7-9
D gene: TRBD1
J gene: TRBJ1-6
CDR3 DNA: TGTTCCAGCAGCTTAGGGCTAACAGGGGGCGAATCACCCCTCCACTTT
CDR3 protein: CSSSLGLTGGESPLHF

clone size: few
CDR3 length: 18
V gene: TRBV6-1
D gene: .
J gene: TRBJ1-2
CDR3 DNA: TGTGCCAGCAGTGAAAGGGGTTATGGAGAGACCTATAACTATGGCTACACCTTC
CDR3 protein: CASSERGYGETYNYGYTF

clone size: .
CDR3 length: 16
V gene: TRBV6-5
D gene: TRBD2
J gene: TRBJ2-1
CDR3 DNA: TGTGCCAGCAGTTACCCCGCGGGAGCTCAAAACAATGAGCAGTTCTTC
CDR3 protein: CASSYPAGAQNNEQFF

clone size: .
CDR3 length: 14
V gene: TRBV4-1
D gene: .
J gene: TRBJ2-7
CDR3 DNA: TGCGCCAGCAGCCAAGTCATAGGGGCCTACGAGCAGTACTTC
CDR3 protein: CASSQVIGAYEQYF

clone size: .
CDR3 length: 15
V gene: TRBV5-6
D gene: .
J gene: TRBJ2-2
CDR3 DNA: TGTGCCAGCAGCCCTCCAGGGAATTATGGCGGGGAGCTGTTTTTT
CDR3 protein: CASSPPGNYGGELFF

clone size: .
CDR3 length: 14
V gene: TRBV2
D gene: TRBD2
J gene: TRBJ2-7
CDR3 DNA: TGTGCCAGCAGTGCGGGACTAGCTAGCTACGAGCAGTACTTC
CDR3 protein: CASSAGLASYEQYF

clone size: .
CDR3 length: 13
V gene: TRBV27
D gene: .
J gene: TRBJ1-3
CDR3 DNA: TGTGCCACCAGGGGCAGCATTGGAAACACCATATATTTT
CDR3 protein: CATRGSIGNTIYF

clone size: .
CDR3 length: 18
V gene: TRBV13
D gene: .
J gene: TRBJ2-3
CDR3 DNA: TGTGCCAGCAGCTTATTCGGGTCGAGACAGAGAATCACAGATACGCAGTATTTT
CDR3 protein: CASSLFGSRQRITDTQYF

clone size: .
CDR3 length: 13
V gene: TRBV28
D gene: TRBD1
J gene: TRBJ1-5
CDR3 DNA: TGTGCCAGCAGATACAGGGGAAATCAGCCCCAGCATTTT
CDR3 protein: CASRYRGNQPQHF

clone size: .
CDR3 length: 14
V gene: TRBV5-1
D gene: .
J gene: TRBJ2-5
CDR3 DNA: TGCGCCAGCAGCTTGGGGCAGGTCCAAGAGACCCAGTACTTC
CDR3 protein: CASSLGQVQETQYF

clone size: .
CDR3 length: 14
V gene: TRBV19
D gene: TRBD2
J gene: TRBJ2-7
CDR3 DNA: TGTGCCAGTAAAGGACTAGCGGGAAACTACGAGCAGTACTTC
CDR3 protein: CASKGLAGNYEQYF

clone size: .
CDR3 length: 15
V gene: TRBV27
D gene: .
J gene: TRBJ2-7
CDR3 DNA: TGTGCCAGCAGTTTAGTTAGACAGGAAGGGTGCGAGCAGTACTTC
CDR3 protein: CASSLVRQEGCEQYF